A selection of T cell receptor beta chains follows, all from one sample in a study of beta chain features in type 1 diabetes. Method: immunoSEQ multiplex PCR; TCRdb's copy keeps in-frame clones and lacks some. The profile shows 25,000 to 30,000 clones, roughly two thirds of them singletons. Input material: Tregs from blood. These receptors were taken from a woman in her twenties or thirties with type 1 diabetes. Each CDR3 is given with its conserved first and last residue. D genes are given only for firm matches. For some rows the clone size is stated as once, few or many, or as a class when expanded; others skip it.

J gene | D gene | clone size | V gene | CDR3 DNA | CDR3 protein
TRBJ1-5 | TRBD1 | NA | TRBV29-1 | TGCAGCGTTGTTACAGGGGGCCGCGGGGGCAATCAGCCCCAGCATTTT | CSVVTGGRGGNQPQHF
TRBJ1-2 | TRBD1 | few | TRBV28 | TGTGCCAGCAGCCTAGGGACAGCCGGCGGCTACACCTTC | CASSLGTAGGYTF
TRBJ2-2 | NA | NA | TRBV7-9 | TGTGCCAGCAGCCTAGGTCGTTGGGCAGGGGAAAGGGAGCTGTTTTTT | CASSLGRWAGERELFF
TRBJ2-1 | TRBD2 | few | TRBV29-1 | TGCAGCGTTGAACACACCGGCGGGAGCTCCTACAATGAGCAGTTCTTC | CSVEHTGGSSYNEQFF
TRBJ2-5 | NA | once | TRBV18 | TGTGCCAGCTCCTCGGAGTGGACCCAGTACTTC | CASSSEWTQYF
TRBJ2-7 | TRBD1 | NA | TRBV18 | TGTGCCAGCTCACCAACAGGGGATGGGGAGCAGTACTTC | CASSPTGDGEQYF
TRBJ1-4 | NA | NA | TRBV6-6 | TGTGCCAGCAGTTCTTCAGGGTTCGGAAGTGAAAAACTGTTTTTT | CASSSSGFGSEKLFF
TRBJ2-1 | NA | NA | TRBV7-7 | TGTGCTAGCAGTCCTATAGCGGTAGACAATGAGCAGTTCTTC | CASSPIAVDNEQFF
TRBJ1-2 | NA | few | TRBV6-1 | TGTGCCAGCACTCTGTCAGGGTCCTATGGCTACACCTTC | CASTLSGSYGYTF
TRBJ1-3 | TRBD1 | NA | TRBV10-1 | TGCGCCAGCAGTCCCGGGACAGGCTCTGGAAACACCATATATTTT | CASSPGTGSGNTIYF
TRBJ2-3 | TRBD2 | NA | TRBV27 | TGTGCCAGCAGTTCGACTAGCGGGAGCGATTCAGATACGCAGTATTTT | CASSSTSGSDSDTQYF
TRBJ2-1 | TRBD2 | NA | TRBV6-5 | TGTGCCAGCAGAGGACTAGCGGACTACAATGAGCAGTTCTTC | CASRGLADYNEQFF
TRBJ2-3 | TRBD1 | NA | TRBV5-6 | TGTGCCAGCAGCTTGGATCCTGGACAGGTGTCAGATACGCAGTATTTT | CASSLDPGQVSDTQYF
TRBJ2-2 | TRBD1 | NA | TRBV5-1 | TGCGCCAGCAGCAGCTCAAGGACAGGGGTGAACACCGGGGAGCTGTTTTTT | CASSSSRTGVNTGELFF
TRBJ2-7 | NA | NA | TRBV19 | TGTGCCAGTAGTCCTGGAGGGAGCGAGCAGTACTTC | CASSPGGSEQYF
TRBJ2-5 | TRBD1 | NA | TRBV10-3 | TGTGCCATCAGGGGGACAGACCAAGAGACCCAGTACTTC | CAIRGTDQETQYF
TRBJ2-7 | TRBD1 | NA | TRBV29-1 | TGCGGCGCTGGGGGACAGGGGGCGCGAGAGCAGTACTTC | CGAGGQGAREQYF
TRBJ2-2 | TRBD1 | few | TRBV29-1 | TGCAGCGTGTCGGGACAGGCTACGAACACCGGGGAGCTGTTTTTT | CSVSGQATNTGELFF
TRBJ2-5 | TRBD1 | NA | TRBV9 | TGTGCCAGCAGCGCCACAGGGGGCAGAGAGACCCAGTACTTC | CASSATGGRETQYF
TRBJ2-2 | TRBD2 | NA | TRBV2 | TGTGCCAGCAGCCGAGGGACTAGCGGGAACACCGGGGAGCTGTTTTTT | CASSRGTSGNTGELFF
TRBJ2-7 | NA | NA | TRBV6-5 | TGTGCCAGCAGTGGACACTCCTACGAGCAGTACTTC | CASSGHSYEQYF
TRBJ2-3 | TRBD2 | NA | TRBV30 | TGTGCCTGGGGGACTAGCCCGAGTCGAGATACGCAGTATTTT | CAWGTSPSRDTQYF
TRBJ2-1 | NA | NA | TRBV5-6 | TGTGCCAGCACACAGGGCTACAATGAGCAGTTCTTC | CASTQGYNEQFF
TRBJ1-1 | TRBD1 | few | TRBV7-9 | TGTGCCAGCAGCCGTAGACAGGGGAACACTGAAGCTTTCTTT | CASSRRQGNTEAFF
TRBJ2-1 | NA | NA | TRBV28 | TGTGCCAGCAGTCCGTACTGGGGAGGACCATCGGCGGTCAATGAGCAGTTCTTC | CASSPYWGGPSAVNEQFF
TRBJ1-2 | NA | NA | TRBV6-1 | TGTGCCAGCAGTGAACGGGGGGTATATGGCTACACCTTC | CASSERGVYGYTF
TRBJ2-1 | NA | NA | TRBV5-1 | TGCGCCAGCAGCGGGGGCACTTACAATGAGCAGTTCTTC | CASSGGTYNEQFF
TRBJ1-5 | NA | NA | TRBV6-5 | TGTGCCAGCTTCTCGGGATATAGCAATCAGCCCCAGCATTTT | CASFSGYSNQPQHF
TRBJ2-7 | TRBD1 | NA | TRBV5-4 | TGTGCCAGCAGCTCGGGACAGTACAACGAGCAGTACTTC | CASSSGQYNEQYF
TRBJ1-4 | NA | few | TRBV19 | TGTGCCAGTAGCAATTCGGCTAATGAAAAACTGTTTTTT | CASSNSANEKLFF
TRBJ1-6 | TRBD1 | NA | TRBV28 | TGTGCCAGCGGATCAAATTCCGGGACAGGGAATTCACCCCTCCACTTT | CASGSNSGTGNSPLHF
TRBJ1-1 | NA | NA | TRBV10-3 | TGTGCCATCAGTGATGCGGACTATGAAGCTTTCTTT | CAISDADYEAFF
TRBJ2-7 | NA | NA | TRBV7-2 | TGTGCCAGCAGCCCCGCCTACGAGCAGTACTTC | CASSPAYEQYF
TRBJ1-2 | NA | NA | TRBV29-1 | TGCAGCGTTGAAGCCGAGACAGTCCACACCTTC | CSVEAETVHTF
TRBJ1-3 | NA | few | TRBV5-4 | TGTGCCAGCAGCGGGGGACTGTACTCTGGAAACACCATATATTTT | CASSGGLYSGNTIYF
TRBJ1-1 | TRBD1 | NA | TRBV2 | TGTGCCAGCAGCCCGTCGACAGGGACTACTGAAGCTTTCTTT | CASSPSTGTTEAFF
TRBJ2-7 | NA | few | TRBV7-9 | TGTGCCAGCAGCTTAAACTCCCAGGGCTACGAGCAGTACTTC | CASSLNSQGYEQYF
TRBJ2-3 | TRBD2 | NA | TRBV5-6 | TGTGCCAGCAGCTTGTGGGCTAGCGGGAGGAGGGTAGATACGCAGTATTTT | CASSLWASGRRVDTQYF
TRBJ2-5 | NA | NA | TRBV18 | TGTGCCAGCTCACCCCGGACAGAAGAGACCCAGTACTTC | CASSPRTEETQYF
TRBJ2-7 | NA | NA | TRBV6-1 | TGTGCCAGCAGTGCACAGGGTTCCGGGTCCTACGAGCAGTACTTC | CASSAQGSGSYEQYF
TRBJ2-2 | TRBD1 | NA | TRBV30 | TGTGCCCGTGACAGGGGGATCAACACCGGGGAGCTGTTTTTT | CARDRGINTGELFF
TRBJ1-4 | TRBD1 | NA | TRBV7-7 | TGTGCTAGCAGCTTAGACAGGGATGAAAAACTGTTTTTT | CASSLDRDEKLFF
TRBJ2-2 | TRBD1 | NA | TRBV5-1 | TGCGCCAGCAGCGGCGGACAGGGTCATATGACCGGGGAGCTGTTTTTT | CASSGGQGHMTGELFF
TRBJ2-1 | NA | NA | TRBV6-4 | TGTGCCAGCAGTGTAGAAGGACTCGACAATGAGCAGTTCTTC | CASSVEGLDNEQFF
TRBJ2-3 | NA | NA | TRBV7-9 | TGTGCCAGCAGCCGGGACCCAGGGGCAGGGGATACGCAGTATTTT | CASSRDPGAGDTQYF
TRBJ1-5 | NA | NA | TRBV7-2 | TGTGCCAGCAGCTTAAAAGTCGGGGTTGTAGCCCAGCATTTT | CASSLKVGVVAQHF